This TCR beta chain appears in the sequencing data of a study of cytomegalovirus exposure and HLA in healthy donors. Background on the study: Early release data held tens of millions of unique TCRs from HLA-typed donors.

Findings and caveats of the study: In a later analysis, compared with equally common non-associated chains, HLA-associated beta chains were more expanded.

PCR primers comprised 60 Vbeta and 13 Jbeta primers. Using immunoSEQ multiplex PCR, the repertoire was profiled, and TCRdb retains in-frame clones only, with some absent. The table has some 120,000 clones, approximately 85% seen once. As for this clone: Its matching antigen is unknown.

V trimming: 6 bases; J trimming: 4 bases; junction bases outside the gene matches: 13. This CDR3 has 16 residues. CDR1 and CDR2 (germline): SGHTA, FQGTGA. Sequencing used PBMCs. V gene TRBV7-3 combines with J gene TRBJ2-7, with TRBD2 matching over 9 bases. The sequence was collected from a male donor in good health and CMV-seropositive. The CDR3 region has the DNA TGTGCCAGCAGTTCGCGGCCTAGCGGGATCGAGTACGAGCAGTACTTC. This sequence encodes CASSSRPSGIEYEQYF.